A selection of T cell receptor beta chains follows, all from one sample in a study of monozygotic twins with inflammatory bowel disease. TCRdb reprocessed the 5' RACE reads and reports one entry per CDR3 protein, with no DNA. The sample is made up of 300,000 to 400,000 distinct CDR3 sequences, and the top ten hold under 2.5% of it. The material sequenced was blood. These receptors were taken from a human donor with ulcerative colitis or Crohn's disease, or a healthy co-twin of an affected twin (not recorded which). The CDR3 runs from the conserved cysteine through the conserved F or W.

J | V | CDR3
TRBJ1-1 | TRBV12-3/TRBV12-4 | CASTTMGLGAFF
TRBJ1-4 | TRBV12-3/TRBV12-4 | CASSLRGWGGDEKLFF
TRBJ2-4 | TRBV15 | CATSREQGSKNIQYF
TRBJ2-3 | TRBV5-6 | CASRHSSSPTTDTQYF
TRBJ2-7 | TRBV20-1 | CSARWLSGDEQYF
TRBJ1-3 | TRBV7-2 | CASSYTGNTIYF
TRBJ2-1 | TRBV18 | CASSPEGVNGIISYNEQFF
TRBJ2-1 | TRBV6-2/TRBV6-3 | CASTRPGQAYNEQFF
TRBJ1-1 | TRBV6-1 | CASSDWTGALEAFF
TRBJ2-1 | TRBV5-6 | CASSTFLAGGSASYNEQFF
TRBJ2-2 | TRBV5-1 | CASSFSGGPTGELFF
TRBJ1-2 | TRBV2 | CASSGEQSYGYTF
TRBJ2-7 | TRBV7-9 | CASSLGGGNEQYF
TRBJ2-2 | TRBV12-3/TRBV12-4 | CASSLGTTGELFF
TRBJ2-1 | TRBV5-1 | CASSFSGRAEYNEQFF
TRBJ2-2 | TRBV12-3/TRBV12-4 | CASSVQGAVGELFF
TRBJ1-3 | TRBV12-3/TRBV12-4 | CASSRRQGKGNTIYF
TRBJ2-3 | TRBV16 | CASSQLLWTDTQYF
TRBJ2-2 | TRBV7-8 | CASSPLEGVYTGELFF
TRBJ2-2 | TRBV12-3/TRBV12-4 | CASRFGTTNTGELFF
TRBJ2-7 | TRBV29-1 | CSVAARGGREEQYF
TRBJ1-2 | TRBV5-1 | CASSLEPVNYGYTF
TRBJ2-1 | TRBV24-1 | CATSARPGTGTYNEQFF
TRBJ2-2 | TRBV3-1 | CASSQGSSDNTGELFF
TRBJ1-5 | TRBV7-8 | CASSPRTDSNQPQHF
TRBJ2-3 | TRBV27 | CASSPELVIDTQYF
TRBJ2-1 | TRBV5-1 | CASTRSSYNEQFF
TRBJ2-3 | TRBV5-1 | CASSLPGPDTQYF
TRBJ1-5 | TRBV12-3/TRBV12-4 | CASSLVGQGADQPQHF
TRBJ2-3 | TRBV6-2/TRBV6-3 | CASSYSHLSGYASTDTQYF